This TCR beta chain was profiled in a study of cytomegalovirus exposure and HLA in healthy donors. The donors were members of the validation cohort comprising over 90 subjects, separate from the approximately 670-subject first cohort. Sequencing was performed with immunoSEQ multiplex PCR; in TCRdb, only in-frame clones are kept and a portion is missing. The data contain roughly 110,000 clones, around 89% of them seen just once; the ten biggest clones take up 1.5% to 2%. The germline CDR1 and CDR2 sequences are SNHLY and FYNNEI. This CDR3 has 14 amino acids. V shed 5 bases and J shed 2 bases, with 10 bases lying between them.

This TCR came from a woman aged 18-29 years in good health and CMV-seropositive. The sequenced sample consisted of PBMCs. The chain recombines TRBV2 with TRBJ1-5, with D perhaps TRBD1 (5 bases). The CDR3 is CASSSQGGNQPQHF. CDR3 DNA: TGTGCCAGCAGTTCGCAGGGCGGCAATCAGCCCCAGCATTTT.